The clone carrying this TCR beta chain was seen at least ten times. CDR1 is SGHTA, CDR2 FQGNSA, per germline. The CDR3 contains 14 residues. The V gene lost 1 base and the J gene lost 3 bases, with 10 bases spanning the gap. The sample originates from a study of T cells in Graves' hyperthyroidism and ophthalmopathy. Criteria for exclusion of patients were uncontrolled infection, other autoimmune disease, pregnancy or lactation. Out of 8.5 to 10 ml of fresh peripheral blood came the PBMCs. Researchers took RNA transcripts and amplified the TCR beta CDR3 regions from them. The HTBI primer set drove a first-round RT-PCR of the TCR CDR3. TCRdb itself ran the multiplex PCR reads through MiXCR, one entry per CDR3 protein. The sample gives roughly 180,000 distinct CDR3 sequences, 9.4% of which show up once; more than 20% is in the top ten.

The chain combines TRBV7-2 with TRBJ2-7; a weak D match, TRBD2 (5 bases). The receptor was isolated from a young woman with Graves' hyperthyroidism that later progressed to Graves' ophthalmopathy. Sequenced input: blood. The CDR3 sequence: CASSLELVNYEQYF. CDR3 in DNA: TGTGCCAGCAGCTTAGAACTAGTTAACTACGAGCAGTACTTC.